This T cell receptor beta chain was profiled in a study of blood T cell repertoires in COVID-19. Study at large: Samples taken during acute and convalescent COVID-19 were collected in the United States, Italy and Spain.

The protocol was immunoSEQ multiplex PCR, while the TCRdb copy is restricted to in-frame clones and leaves out a portion. The sample holds a few hundred thousand clones, roughly nine tenths seen once. Recruitment covered some 25 US areas and drew participants whose ages spanned roughly 18 to 100 years. Cohort placement rested on clinical history that participants reported themselves. Recovered status applied to Cohort 3 donors who had two consecutive negative PCRs. It also applied to those with clearance or with symptom resolution. This receptor was obtained from a woman aged 25 to 39 who had recovered from COVID-19. Sequencing was done on a sample of PBMCs or T cells enriched from blood (not recorded which).

The CDR3 DNA reads as TGTGCCAGCGGTCCCCCCTCGGGGGAGCAGTCAGATACGCAGTATTTT. Encoded protein: CASGPPSGEQSDTQYF. J is TRBJ2-3 and V is TRBV28; D is perhaps TRBD2 (6 bases). Germline V gives CDR1 MDHEN, CDR2 SYDVKM. Between the trimmed V and J ends, which lost 8 bases and 4 bases, there was a span of 22 bases. CDR3 length equals 16 residues.